These 27 T cell receptor beta chains were all obtained from the same sample, sequenced in a study of blood T cell repertoires in COVID-19. Profiling relied on immunoSEQ multiplex PCR, and the TCRdb table lists in-frame clones only, not all of them. The sample holds approximately 180,000 clones, 80% to 90% seen once. The source material was PBMCs or T cells enriched from blood (not recorded which). The receptors were gathered from a man aged 50-60 years who had recovered from COVID-19.

The gene calls are TRBV18 and TRBJ2-7, with D perhaps matching TRBD2 (5 bases). V was trimmed by 6 bases and J by 7 bases, leaving 19 bases between them. The CDR3 has 14 amino acids. CDR1 and CDR2 from the germline V gene are KGHSH and LQKENI. This CDR3 reads CASSKPGVPWEQYF. In nucleotides, the CDR3 is TGTGCCAGCTCCAAGCCCGGGGTCCCCTGGGAGCAGTACTTC.

The V gene is TRBV5-8, the J gene TRBJ1-5; no firm D call. Germline V lookup: CDR1 SGHTS, CDR2 YDEGEE. The CDR3 contains 13 residues. Trimming cost V 0 bases and J 11 bases, with 12 bases left between them. CDR3 region: CASSLAAGSAQHF. CDR3 DNA: TGTGCCAGCAGCTTGGCCGCAGGATCAGCCCAGCATTTT.

The chain recombines TRBV4-1 with TRBJ1-2; D perhaps matches TRBD1 (6 bases). V gave up 0 bases and J gave up 4 bases, with 18 bases separating them. CDR3 length equals 17 residues. The germline gives CDR1 MGHRA, CDR2 YSYEKL. The CDR3 DNA is TGCGCCAGCAGCCAAGATGGGGGGGGCCAGGGGCCCTATGGCTACACCTTC. Translation: CASSQDGGGQGPYGYTF.

The gene calls are TRBV12-3 or TRBV12-4 and TRBJ1-2; the D gene is possibly TRBD1 (5 bases). Deletions cut 4 bases from V and 1 base from J, with 7 bases between. The CDR3 runs to 13 residues. CDR3 DNA: TGTGCCAGCAGTTCCGACAGTAACTATGGCTACACCTTC. This translates into CASSSDSNYGYTF.

This clone was picked up a small number of times. The genes are TRBV7-8 and TRBJ1-6; 9 bases fit TRBD1. The trim removed 5 bases at V and 8 bases at J, leaving 7 bases unmatched. The CDR3 spans 15 residues. Germline V gene data show CDR1 as SGHVS and CDR2 as FQNEAQ. This CDR3 is CASSTSGTGHSPLHF. The CDR3 coding sequence is TGTGCCAGCAGCACTTCCGGGACAGGGCATTCACCCCTCCACTTT.

This sequence joins TRBV5-1 and TRBJ2-5; TRBD2 matches at 10 bases. CDR3 size: 14 residues. V lost 5 bases and J lost 5; bases outside the gene matches: 6. CDR1 SGHRS and CDR2 YFSETQ come from the germline V gene. The CDR3 protein is CASSLAGAWETQYF. In DNA form, the CDR3 reads TGCGCCAGCAGTCTAGCGGGGGCTTGGGAGACCCAGTACTTC. The full variable domain, completed using reference TRBV5-1 and TRBJ2-5, is KAGVTQTPRYLIKTRGQQVTLSCSPISGHRSVSWYQQTPGQGLQFLFEYFSETQRNKGNFPGRFSGRQFSNSRSEMNVSTLELGDSALYLCASSLAGAWETQYFGPGTRLLVL.

The genes are TRBV5-5 and TRBJ1-3, with TRBD1 as a possible D gene (5 bases). Germline V gives CDR1 SGHKS, CDR2 YYEKEE (reference sequence). This CDR3 has 15 residues. Trimming removed 3 bases from V and 0 bases from J, with 10 bases in between. Here the CDR3 reads CASSWEGLSGNTIYF. The CDR3 nucleotides are TGTGCCAGCAGCTGGGAGGGGCTCTCTGGAAACACCATATATTTT.

This clone was recorded once. The same CDR3 arises from other DNA sequences in this sample as well. This rearrangement joins TRBV2 to TRBJ1-1, with D hard to call. The ends were cut back, 5 bases at V and 0 bases at J, with 10 bases in the middle. CDR3 length equals 14 residues. Looked up from germline, CDR1 is SNHLY and CDR2 is FYNNEI. The CDR3 loop reads CASSFQRMNTEAFF. CDR3 DNA: TGTGCCAGCAGTTTTCAGAGGATGAACACTGAAGCTTTCTTT.

The rearrangement links TRBV7-8 to TRBJ2-7; 7 nucleotides align to TRBD1. Germline V CDR1 and CDR2: SGHVS, FQNEAQ. V dropped 4 bases and J dropped 4; count of bases not matched to a gene: 7. The CDR3 consists of 14 residues. The CDR3 region has the DNA TGTGCCAGCAGCTCAACCTCACAGGGGTACGAGCAGTACTTC. Translating it yields CASSSTSQGYEQYF.

The chain employs TRBV11-2 and TRBJ1-3, with TRBD1 matching 7 bases. The length of the CDR3 is 18 residues. Germline V gene sequence: CDR1 SGHAT, CDR2 FQNNGV. Trimming removed 1 base from V and 0 bases from J; junction bases left unmatched: 9. CDR3 in amino acids: CASSLALLTGFSGNTIYF. CDR3 in DNA: TGTGCCAGCAGCTTAGCCCTCCTGACAGGGTTCTCTGGAAACACCATATATTTT.

V gene TRBV7-9 combines with J gene TRBJ2-2; TRBD2 agrees at 8 bases. Trimming removed 5 bases from V and 0 bases from J; junction bases left unmatched: 2. Germline V CDR1 and CDR2: SEHNR, FQNEAQ (reference sequence). The CDR3 covers 15 residues. The CDR3 sequence is CASSRGLANTGELFF. CDR3 nucleotide sequence: TGTGCCAGCAGCCGGGGACTAGCGAACACCGGGGAGCTGTTTTTT.

The V and J genes are TRBV5-6 and TRBJ1-1; TRBD1 might be the D (5 bases). Trimming cost V 0 bases and J 0 bases, with 12 bases left between them. The CDR3 has 16 residues. Germline lookup yields CDR1 SGHDT and CDR2 YYEEEE. CDR3 DNA sequence: TGTGCCAGCAGCTTGGACGGCCAGGGAATGAACACTGAAGCTTTCTTT. Its translation is CASSLDGQGMNTEAFF.

This clone showed up just once. The chain has TRBV6-4 and TRBJ2-1; maybe TRBD2 (5 bases). This CDR3 region has 15 residues. Trimming took off 4 bases at V and 9 bases at J, with 19 bases between the two ends. Germline V gene sequence: CDR1 MRHNA, CDR2 SNTAGT. For the CDR3, the DNA is TGTGCCAGCAGTGTGTCGGGGATGTCGGGGAGTGAGCAGTTCTTC. It translates to CASSVSGMSGSEQFF.

There are a few counts of this clone. The CDR3 loop is CASSQDYLAGGHEQFF. As DNA, the CDR3 is TGTGCCAGCAGCCAAGATTACCTAGCGGGGGGGCACGAGCAGTTCTTC. The chain uses TRBV4-2 and TRBJ2-1; 12 bases are a match to TRBD2. After removal of 0 bases from V and 10 bases from J, the junction contained 7 bases not matched to a gene. CDR3 length equals 16 residues. CDR1 and CDR2 (germline): LGHNA, YNFKEQ.

This chain uses TRBV5-1 with TRBJ1-1, with 11 bases fitting TRBD1. The germline CDR1 and CDR2 sequences are SGHRS and YFSETQ. This CDR3 spans 17 amino acids. V lost 0 bases to trimming and J lost 0 bases; unmatched junction nucleotides: 4. CDR3 DNA sequence: TGCGCCAGCAGCTTGGCCGGACAGGGGGCTTTGAACACTGAAGCTTTCTTT. Residues: CASSLAGQGALNTEAFF. The full variable domain, its missing parts supplied by reference TRBV5-1 and TRBJ1-1, is KAGVTQTPRYLIKTRGQQVTLSCSPISGHRSVSWYQQTPGQGLQFLFEYFSETQRNKGNFPGRFSGRQFSNSRSEMNVSTLELGDSALYLCASSLAGQGALNTEAFFGQGTRLTVV.

The chain is built from TRBV5-1 and TRBJ1-1, with 9 bases matching TRBD1. The CDR3 length is 15 residues. Per the germline V gene, CDR1 is SGHRS and CDR2 is YFSETQ. The V and J ends lost 7 bases and 4 bases, in that order; junction bases with no gene match: 11. CDR3 protein: CASRPGTGSSTEAFF. CDR3 DNA sequence: TGCGCCAGCCGTCCCGGGACAGGGTCAAGCACTGAAGCTTTCTTT.

The rearrangement joins TRBV5-4 to TRBJ2-1; possibly TRBD1 for D (6 bases). The CDR3 totals 13 residues. Germline loops: CDR1 SGHNT, CDR2 YYREEE (reference sequence). Trimming took off 2 bases at V and 6 bases at J, with 9 bases between the two ends. CDR3 loop: CASSLQGTNEQFF. As DNA, the CDR3 is TGTGCCAGCAGCTTACAGGGTACCAATGAGCAGTTCTTC.

This clone is a singleton in its sample. The chain couples TRBV30 to TRBJ1-5; D is possibly TRBD1 (5 bases). Trimming removed 0 bases at V and 4 bases at J, with 7 bases between. The CDR3 length is 13 residues. Germline CDR1 is GTSNPN and CDR2 is SVGIG (reference sequence). The CDR3 loop reads CAWSVQENQPQHF. CDR3 sequence (DNA): TGTGCCTGGAGTGTACAGGAGAATCAGCCCCAGCATTTT. The full variable domain, its missing parts supplied by reference TRBV30 and TRBJ1-5, is SQTIHQWPATLVQPVGSPLSLECTVEGTSNPNLYWYRQAAGRGLQLLFYSVGIGQISSEVPQNLSASRPQDRQFILSSKKLLLSDSGFYLCAWSVQENQPQHFGDGTRLSIL.

The chain employs TRBV5-1 and TRBJ1-1, with TRBD1 as a possible D gene (5 bases). Deletions cut 0 bases from V and 4 bases from J, with 10 bases between. The germline CDR1 and CDR2 sequences are SGHRS and YFSETQ. This CDR3 comprises 14 residues. In nucleotides, the CDR3 is TGCGCCAGCAGCTTGGGCCAGGGCAGCACTGAAGCTTTCTTT. This encodes CASSLGQGSTEAFF.

V usage is TRBV3-1 (or the pseudogene TRBV3-2) and J usage is TRBJ1-4, with a tentative D call TRBD1 (5 bases). The V gene's germline CDR1 is LGHDT and CDR2 YNNKEL (reference sequence). The V and J ends lost 4 bases and 7 bases respectively, with 13 bases between them. The CDR3 has 14 amino acids. In DNA, the CDR3 is TGTGCCAGCAGCCGGCAGGGTCGTAGTGAAAAACTGTTTTTT. Protein: CASSRQGRSEKLFF.

The chain is built from TRBV7-8 and TRBJ1-3; no clear D gene. Trimming cost V 5 bases and J 4 bases, with 18 bases left between them. The length of the CDR3 is 16 residues. Germline assignment: CDR1 SGHVS and CDR2 FQNEAQ. CDR3 amino acids: CASSPERLRGGNTIYF. For the CDR3, the DNA is TGTGCCAGCAGCCCGGAGAGGCTCCGTGGAGGAAACACCATATATTTT.

This chain connects TRBV13 to TRBJ2-7; D perhaps matches TRBD2 (5 bases). CDR1 is PRHDT and CDR2 is FYEKMQ in the germline V gene (reference sequence). The CDR3 sequence is 16 residues long. V shed 3 bases and J shed 2 bases, with 17 bases lying between them. CDR3 loop: CASSFPSGEGAYEQYF. DNA of the CDR3: TGTGCCAGCAGCTTTCCATCCGGGGAAGGAGCCTACGAGCAGTACTTC.

The V gene is TRBV6-6, the J gene TRBJ1-2; the D is unclear. Germline values: CDR1 MNHNY, CDR2 SVGAGI (reference sequence). The CDR3 sequence is 12 residues long. The V and J ends lost 0 bases and 8 bases respectively, with 7 bases between them. Here the CDR3 reads CASSYSGVGYTF. The CDR3 DNA sequence: TGTGCCAGCAGTTACTCCGGGGTGGGCTACACCTTC.

V gene TRBV5-1 combines with J gene TRBJ2-1; D perhaps matches TRBD2 (5 bases). The CDR3 totals 15 residues. Looked up from germline, CDR1 is SGHRS and CDR2 is YFSETQ. V lost 4 bases to trimming and J lost 0 bases, with 11 bases between them. The CDR3 coding sequence is TGCGCCAGCAGCGTAGATGGGAGCTCCTACAATGAGCAGTTCTTC. Encoded protein: CASSVDGSSYNEQFF.

V gene TRBV29-1 combines with J gene TRBJ2-7; 7 bases are shared with TRBD2. The V segment lost 1 base and the J segment 2 bases; nucleotides outside the gene matches: 5. This CDR3 region has 14 residues. Germline V gene sequence: CDR1 SQVTM, CDR2 ANQGSEA. CDR3 region: CSVEAKGGPYEQYF. In DNA, the CDR3 is TGCAGCGTTGAAGCCAAGGGAGGGCCCTACGAGCAGTACTTC.

This clone was seen only once. This rearrangement joins TRBV28 to TRBJ2-7; 8 positions match TRBD1. Germline V lookup: CDR1 MDHEN, CDR2 SYDVKM. The CDR3 consists of 13 residues. Trimming took 2 bases from V and 6 from J; bases not matched to a gene: 3. The CDR3 coding sequence is TGTGCCAGCAGTTTACGGACAGGGAGCGAGCAGTACTTC. Its translation is CASSLRTGSEQYF.

The chain links TRBV3-1 (or the pseudogene TRBV3-2) to TRBJ1-1; 7 nucleotides align to TRBD1. J gave up 11 bases and V 5 bases, and 5 bases lay outside the gene matches. Per the germline V gene, CDR1 is LGHDT and CDR2 is YNNKEL (reference sequence). The CDR3 length is 11 residues. The CDR3 bases are TGTGCCAGCAGCAGACAGGGAGCCGCTTTCTTT. It codes for CASSRQGAAFF.